This T cell receptor beta chain was recorded in a study of OX40 agonist ivuxolimab in advanced cancers. Overall study context: At doses from 0.01 to 10 mg/kg, patients were given intravenous ivuxolimab every 2 weeks. Past anti-PD-1, anti-PD-L1 or anti-CTLA-4 therapy was accepted, and 40% had received some. Overall study results and limits: Clonal expansion among partial responders at 0.1-3.0 mg/kg ranked near the lowest.

About this clone: Its antigen remains unidentified.

Trimming stripped 6 bases from V and 4 bases from J, with 9 bases between. Looked up from germline, CDR1 is SQVTM and CDR2 is ANQGSEA. The length of the CDR3 is 11 residues. The repertoire was sequenced with immunoSEQ multiplex PCR; TCRdb's copy has only in-frame clones and lacks some. The repertoire holds fewer than 11,000 clones, with 80% to 90% as singletons. The sequenced sample was CD4+ or CD8+ T cells sorted from blood, obtained in a trial of the OX40 agonist ivuxolimab. The TCR originated in an adult with an advanced solid tumor such as melanoma, head and neck, liver or kidney cancer. V and J are TRBV29-1 and TRBJ1-2, with D hard to call. The CDR3: CSVAAPYGYTF. CDR3 DNA sequence: TGCAGCGTAGCCGCCCCCTATGGCTACACCTTC.